This T cell receptor (beta chain) emerged from a study of shared clonotypes between healthy human individuals (dated by TCRdb to 2018 to 2021). Background on the whole study: The cohort included a few men and a couple of women between 18 and 49 years of age. For each donor, CD4 naive and CD4 memory were each given three plates, CD8 naive was given two plates, and CD8 memory was given one plate. To estimate repertoire size and how much clonotypes are shared between individuals, the study performed deep sequencing of blood TCR repertoires from about five healthy adults. Libraries were prepared and TCR repertoires were sequenced by different laboratories using diverse techniques, in order to increase sequencing depth and limit assay-specific biases. Leukapheresis yielded between about 0.94 and 8.9 billion PBMCs per donor.

Donors were healthy HIV-negative adults with no recently reported acute infections or vaccinations. Every donor was a Caucasian adult residing in Nashville, Tennessee, USA. CD4+ T cells were enriched by magnetic negative selection, after which naive cells were positively selected on CD45RA and the negative fraction was taken as the memory subset. After blood collection by leukapheresis, PBMCs were isolated using Ficoll-Histopaque density gradient centrifugation and then cryopreserved in the vapor phase of liquid nitrogen. Analytical flow cytometry was used to check the purity and quantity of every magnetically sorted T cell population. Each sorted fraction had its genomic DNA isolated and then quantified by UV absorbance on a Nanodrop 2000c. Paper-wide results and their limitations: Estimated clonotype richness was generally larger for naive than for memory subsets. Higher generation probabilities were observed for clonotypes shared by all four sorted-subset donors than for non-shared clonotypes. Pairwise subsampling indicated that sequencing depth was expected to affect the degree of clonotype sharing among donors. Rarefaction of sorted-subset datasets indicated incomplete sequencing despite the large sequencing depth. The small number of donors limited the genetic and exposure-history diversity represented. Sampling was restricted to blood, and TCR repertoires in tissue are likely to differ from TCR repertoires in blood. Across several donors, approximately 4.9% of naive CD4, approximately 4% of naive CD8, under 2.5% of memory CD4, and over 0.35% of memory CD8 clonotypes were shared.

Using the deep immunoSEQ assay, TCR CDR3 regions were amplified from genomic DNA by multiplex PCR. Extracted genomic DNA from each cell subset was distributed evenly across all wells of several immunoSEQ 96-well plates, and each plate was treated as a replicate. For sorted subsets, 200 to 250 ng genomic DNA, equal to approximately 30,000 T cell genomes, was loaded into each replicate PCR. Purified libraries were measured with a Qubit 3.0 fluorometer, size-checked on a Bioanalyzer 2100, and measured again with the KAPA Library Quantification kit. A separate single-read 150-cycle Illumina NextSeq 550 flow cell was used to sequence each immunoSEQ 96-well plate. The authors' pipeline ran thus. Because the immunoSEQ output held only junctional sequences and lacked quality scores, the filtering could not match the filtering applied to full-length reads. Sequences were annotated with PyIR, a Python wrapper for IgBLAST v1.9, using IMGT germline references to assign V/J genes and CDR3. Reads with weak V/J assignments (E-value above 1e-6), missing CDR3, stop codons, out-of-frame junctions, or ambiguous translated residues were removed. V3J clonotypes were defined as sequences sharing an identical inferred V gene, J gene, and CDR3 amino acid sequence. Percentage overlap between repertoires was calculated by dividing the number of shared unique clonotypes by the size of the smaller repertoire. Richness of each repertoire was evaluated using RTK rarefaction, the Chao1 estimator, and Recon v2.1 estimates of unobserved clonotypes. OLGA was used to compute generation probabilities for all TCRbeta clonotypes that the gDNA method yielded from a few donors. TCRdb obtained this table from immuneACCESS and retained in-frame rearrangements with V and J assigned. These tables miss some clones; where compared with another copy, unresolved V genes account for less than half of the shortfall, and the remainder is unexplained. For V, J and clone size, that table is used; D and trimming come from the DNA. For this sample there are 2 million to 3 million clones; more than 85% appear just once. The ten largest clones capture approximately 0.37% of the sample.

Spanning cysteine to phenylalanine, the CDR3 consists of 12 amino acids. Just the 36-base CDR3 DNA is kept, in frame starting at base 1. About this clone: What antigen it recognizes has not been identified. No base qualities exist here, and no much larger clone lies one base off it.

Sequenced sample: naive CD4+ T cells from PBMCs. The cell subset or site tag for this specimen amounts to: CD45RA+ positively selected. The V and J genes are TRBV21-1 and TRBJ2-3; no check of the table's D call, TRBD1, against the DNA was made. TRBV21-1 is reported as a pseudogene. This clonotype was sampled from a man aged 18-30 years in good health. Some clones in this sample may be carry-over from other donors' samples. The DNA reads TGTGCCAGCAGTCCAGGGCAGGGGCTGCAGTATTTT. Its translation is CASSPGQGLQYF.